This TCR beta chain was sequenced during a study of CD8 T cells in ankylosing spondylitis. Study-wide results and limits: There was a TCR beta motif, made of eight highly homologous variants, that appeared characteristic of ankylosing spondylitis blood. Earlier reports found some motif variants in synovial fluid and blood in reactive arthritis.

The ends lost 6 bases at V and 0 bases at J; junction bases unmatched: 2. This CDR3 has 15 amino acids. Per the germline V gene, CDR1 is SNHLY and CDR2 is FYNNEI. Molecular-barcoded quantitative 5'-RACE produced these TCR beta libraries. One entry per CDR3 protein results from TCRdb running MiXCR on the 5' RACE reads. Of 330,000 or so distinct CDR3 sequences in the sample, roughly 8% are singletons; the top ten hold approximately 15%. This clonotype was counted many times. Its antigen is undetermined. The sequence came from a male donor with ankylosing spondylitis. V gene TRBV2 combines with J gene TRBJ2-3; 11 bases map to TRBD2. The material sequenced was blood, either unsorted or a sorted T cell fraction (not recorded which). The CDR3 protein is CASRRTSGSTDTQYF. The CDR3 DNA follows: TGTGCCAGCAGGAGGACTAGCGGGAGCACAGATACGCAGTATTTT.